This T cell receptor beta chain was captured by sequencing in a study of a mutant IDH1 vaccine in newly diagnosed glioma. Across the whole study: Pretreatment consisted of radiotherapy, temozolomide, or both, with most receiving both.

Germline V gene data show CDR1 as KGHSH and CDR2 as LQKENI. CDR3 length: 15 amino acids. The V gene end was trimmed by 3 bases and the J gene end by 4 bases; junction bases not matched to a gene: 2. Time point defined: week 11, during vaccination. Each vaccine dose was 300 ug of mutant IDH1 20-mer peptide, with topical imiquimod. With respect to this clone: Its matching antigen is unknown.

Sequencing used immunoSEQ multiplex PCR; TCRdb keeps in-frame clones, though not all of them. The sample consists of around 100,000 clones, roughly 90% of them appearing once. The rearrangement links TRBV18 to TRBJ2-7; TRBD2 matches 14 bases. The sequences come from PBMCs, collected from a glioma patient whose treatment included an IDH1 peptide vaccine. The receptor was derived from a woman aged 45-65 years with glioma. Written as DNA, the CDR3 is TGTGCCAGCTCACCGGGACTAGCGGGAGCATACGAGCAGTACTTC. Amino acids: CASSPGLAGAYEQYF.